This entry is about one T cell receptor beta chain. Its antigen is not known. The data stem from a study of shared clonotypes between healthy human individuals. Produced via immunoSEQ multiplex PCR; TCRdb's table is partial and in-frame only. The sample includes about 2 million clones, 85% to 95% of them seen just once. The CDR3 is 13 amino acids. The germline CDR1 and CDR2 sequences are SQVTM and ANQGSEA. V was cut by 0 bases and J by 5 bases, with 10 bases left in between. Donors included only healthy HIV-negative adults lacking recent acute infections or vaccinations. Overall study results and limits: Generally, naive subsets came out with larger estimated richness than memory subsets.

The TCR comes from a man younger than 30 in good health. Sequenced: naive CD4+ T cells sorted from blood. Subset defined: CD45RA+ positively selected. The rearrangement joins TRBV29-1 to TRBJ2-5, with a possible D match to TRBD2 (5 bases). The DNA for the CDR3 is TGCAGCGTTGAAGACCGAAGAGGGGAGACCCAGTACTTC. Translating gives CSVEDRRGETQYF.